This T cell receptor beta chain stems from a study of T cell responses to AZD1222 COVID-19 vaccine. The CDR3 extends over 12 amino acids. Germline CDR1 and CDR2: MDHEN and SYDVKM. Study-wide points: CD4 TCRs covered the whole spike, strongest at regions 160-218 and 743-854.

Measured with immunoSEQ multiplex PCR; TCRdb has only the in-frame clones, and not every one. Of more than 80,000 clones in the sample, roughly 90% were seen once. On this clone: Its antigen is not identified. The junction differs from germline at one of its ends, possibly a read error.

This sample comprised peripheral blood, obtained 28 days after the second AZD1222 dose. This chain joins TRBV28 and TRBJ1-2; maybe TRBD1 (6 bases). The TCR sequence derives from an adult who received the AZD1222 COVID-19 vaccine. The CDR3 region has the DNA TGTGCCAGCAGTTTGCTGGGACAAAAGGTCGCCTTC. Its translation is CASSLLGQKVAF.